The following is a T cell receptor (beta chain) sequence with its context. The clone's antigen remains unknown. No much larger clone is present one base from it, and per-base qualities are unavailable. The immunoSEQ Assay, a bias-controlled multiplex PCR, was used to amplify TCRbeta CDR3 regions from genomic DNA. In the original analysis: The number of nucleated cells in each sample was estimated from the amplification of reference gene primers within the assay. Sequence reads were collapsed and filtered to measure the absolute abundance of every unique TCRbeta CDR3 rearrangement. For each sample, productive Simpson clonality was calculated as the square root of Simpson's diversity index across productive rearrangements. TCRdb carries this immuneACCESS record with in-frame sequences only. Its versions omit some clonotypes, under half of them owing to an unresolved V gene in the studies checked, with the rest unexplained. The D gene and trimming were derived from the DNA, and the V and J assignments and clone size from that table. In this sample the table shows more than 100,000 clones, almost 90% of which occur a single time. The ten largest make up around 4.1% of the sample.

The sample comes from a study of blood T cell repertoires in COVID-19 (TCRdb year 2020). Notes on the research overall: The collaborator samples originated in the United States, Italy and Spain and spanned the acute and convalescent phases of COVID-19. The material from the prospective study consisted of cDNA or gDNA derived from T cells, B-cell-depleted T cells, or PBMCs. The dataset comprised deeply sampled blood TCRbeta repertoires from subjects exposed to, actively infected with, or recovered from COVID-19. The repertoires were released in a freely available public database intended as a resource for research on the immune response to SARS-CoV-2. Samples were obtained from the ongoing ImmuneRACE study (first 160 participants) and from 1,254 subjects provided by 6 global collaborators. Sample metadata almost always included a de-identified subject ID, COVID-19 status, age in years and sex. Where available, HLA class I and class II types were taken from metadata supplied by the sample provider and were not determined by assay-based typing.

One collaborating source in Seattle enrolled patients during active infection and followed them longitudinally through the course of disease. The collaborating institutions used their own protocols to collect whole blood in K2EDTA tubes. Collaborator samples were shipped for TCRbeta analysis as frozen whole blood, isolated PBMCs, or DNA extracted from either sample type. General findings and caveats noted by the study authors: Clinical and demographic metadata were provided uncurated, with the amount varying by source and participant.

V loses 0 bases, J loses 1 base, and the germline ends lie 9 bases apart. CDR1 and CDR2, per the germline V gene, are MGHRA and YSYEKL. Spanning cysteine to phenylalanine, the CDR3 consists of 16 amino acids. The DNA shown is the 48-base CDR3, in frame from base 1. Material for sequencing was peripheral blood. This TCR was sampled from a woman aged 60-75 years with COVID-19, enrolled during active disease. The sequence links TRBV4-1 to TRBJ2-2; D gene: possibly TRBD2, on 5 matching bases. The CDR3 amino acid sequence is: CASSQEPSLNTGELFF. The nucleotide sequence reads as follows: TGCGCCAGCAGCCAAGAGCCTAGCTTGAACACCGGGGAGCTGTTTTTT.